This is a list of T cell receptor beta chains from one sample in a study of blood T cell repertoires in COVID-19. This table comes from immunoSEQ multiplex PCR, and its TCRdb copy is limited to in-frame clones, with some not included. The data contain 390,000 or so clones, 75% to 90% of them singletons. Sequencing was done on a sample of PBMCs or T cells enriched from blood (not recorded which). These receptors were obtained from a man younger than 35 who had recovered from COVID-19. Each CDR3 is given with its conserved first and last residue. Each record gives: D gene, J gene, clone size, V gene, CDR3 DNA, CDR3 protein. D genes are given only for firm matches. Where a row states a size, it is once, few, many or the class of an expanded clone; other rows omit it.

.,TRBJ1-2,.,TRBV21-1,TGTGCCAGCAGCATATATTACCACCGGACAGGGACTTCTAACTATGGCTACACCTTC,CASSIYYHRTGTSNYGYTF
.,TRBJ1-3,.,TRBV3-1/TRBV3-2,TGTGCCAGCAGCCAAGGCGGGAGAGGAAACACCATATATTTT,CASSQGGRGNTIYF
TRBD1,TRBJ2-1,.,TRBV12-3/TRBV12-4,TGTGCCAGCAAGAGGGGGACAGATGAGCAGTTCTTC,CASKRGTDEQFF
TRBD1,TRBJ1-1,.,TRBV12-5,TGTGCTAGTGGTGCCCGGACAGGGGCCTCGGCTTTCTTT,CASGARTGASAFF
TRBD1,TRBJ1-2,.,TRBV2,TGTGCCAGCAGCGTCAGGGGGCATGGCTACACCTTC,CASSVRGHGYTF
TRBD2,TRBJ2-1,.,TRBV6-1,TGTGCCAGCAGTGAACGAAATCTAGCGGTGGGTAATGAGCAGTTCTTC,CASSERNLAVGNEQFF
.,TRBJ1-5,.,TRBV7-2,TGTGCCAGCAGCTCCGGACTGGTTGGTCAGCCCCAGCATTTT,CASSSGLVGQPQHF
.,TRBJ2-3,.,TRBV5-1,TGCGCCAGCCGGGATTGGGATACGCAGTATTTT,CASRDWDTQYF
TRBD1,TRBJ1-1,.,TRBV18,TGTGCCAGCTCAGCCGATTACAGGGGGAACACTGAAGCTTTCTTT,CASSADYRGNTEAFF
.,TRBJ1-6,.,TRBV12-1,TGTGCCAGCAGCTCCAGGGGGCAGGATTCACCCCTCCACTTT,CASSSRGQDSPLHF
.,TRBJ2-7,.,TRBV7-9,TGTGCCAGGACTTACTTTGAGGGCAACTACGAGCAGTACTTC,CARTYFEGNYEQYF
.,TRBJ2-5,.,TRBV11-2,TGTGCCAGCAGCTTAGAGGGGGCCGGGACCCAGTACTTC,CASSLEGAGTQYF
TRBD1,TRBJ2-7,.,TRBV10-3,TGTGCCATCAGTGAGGGACAGGGGAGCTACGAGCAGTACTTC,CAISEGQGSYEQYF
TRBD2,TRBJ2-2,.,TRBV4-2,TGTGCCAGCAGCCAAGAGGTCGCGGGAGTGATTACCGGGGAGCTGTTTTTT,CASSQEVAGVITGELFF
TRBD1,TRBJ2-1,.,TRBV7-9,TGTGCCAGCAGCGGGCCGGGACAGGGGGCCTACAATGAGCAGTTCTTC,CASSGPGQGAYNEQFF
TRBD2,TRBJ2-3,few,TRBV18,TGTGCCAGCTCACCAGCGACTAGCGGCACAGATACGCAGTATTTT,CASSPATSGTDTQYF
TRBD2,TRBJ2-1,.,TRBV29-1,TGCAGCGTAGGGGGACTAGCGGGAAGCAATGAGCAGTTCTTC,CSVGGLAGSNEQFF
TRBD2,TRBJ2-3,.,TRBV7-6,TGTGCCAGCAGGCGGACTAGCGGATTCACAGATACGCAGTATTTT,CASRRTSGFTDTQYF
.,TRBJ2-3,few,TRBV21-1,TGTGCCAGCCGGTTGAGGGGGGGCTACACAGATACGCAGTATTTT,CASRLRGGYTDTQYF
.,TRBJ1-1,.,TRBV30,TGTGCCTGGACAGTGAACACTGAAGCTTTCTTT,CAWTVNTEAFF
.,TRBJ2-5,.,TRBV3-1/TRBV3-2,TGTGCCAGCAGCCAAGGCGAGGGGACCCAGTACTTC,CASSQGEGTQYF
.,TRBJ2-7,.,TRBV7-2,TGTGCCAGCAGCTTAGTAGGAGGGGTCGGGACTTCCTACGAGCAGTACTTC,CASSLVGGVGTSYEQYF
.,TRBJ1-1,.,TRBV5-4,TGTGCCAGCAGCTTGGGCTACGAAGCTTTCTTT,CASSLGYEAFF
.,TRBJ2-2,.,TRBV28,TGTGCCAGCGGGATCAGCGGCTTAGGGACCGGGGAGCTGTTTTTT,CASGISGLGTGELFF
.,TRBJ1-5,once,TRBV28,TGTGCCAGCAGTTTACAGGGTCCAAATCAGCCCCAGCATTTT,CASSLQGPNQPQHF
.,TRBJ1-5,.,TRBV15,TGTGCCACCAGCAGTGAGGGTCATGGCAATCAGCCCCAGCATTTT,CATSSEGHGNQPQHF